Listed here are 9 T cell receptor beta chains from one sample, sequenced in a study of blood T cell repertoires in COVID-19. Generated by immunoSEQ multiplex PCR, the TCRdb table keeps only in-frame clones and is missing some. Among around 460,000 clones, roughly 90% were seen once, and the ten largest hold around 0.92%. Input material: peripheral blood. Source of these receptors: a man between 18 and 29 years old with COVID-19, enrolled during active disease.

J is TRBJ1-5 and V is TRBV24-1; a weak D match, TRBD1 (5 bases). V lost 3 bases and J 3 bases, leaving 8 bases between the germline ends. The V gene's germline CDR1 is KGHDR and CDR2 SFDVKD. This CDR3 comprises 14 residues. As DNA, the CDR3 is TGTGCCACCAGTGATCGACAGTTCAATCAGCCCCAGCATTTT. Its protein is CATSDRQFNQPQHF.

The rearrangement links TRBV6-5 to TRBJ1-2; TRBD1 matches 9 bases. The CDR3 runs to 15 residues. CDR1 and CDR2 from the germline V gene are MNHEY and SVGAGI. V shed 5 bases and J 10 bases; nucleotides not matched to a gene: 14. The CDR3 is CASSSTGGTSNAYTF. CDR3 DNA: TGTGCCAGCAGTAGCACAGGGGGCACGTCGAATGCCTACACCTTC.

This clone has just a few counts. The V and J genes are TRBV11-2 and TRBJ1-3, with unresolved D. Germline CDR1 is SGHAT and CDR2 is FQNNGV. The CDR3 is made up of 13 amino acids. V dropped 3 bases and J dropped 4 bases, with 7 bases sitting between them. The CDR3 sequence is CASSFLWGNTIYF. CDR3 nucleotide sequence: TGTGCCAGCAGCTTTCTATGGGGAAACACCATATATTTT.

The rearrangement links TRBV27 to TRBJ2-2; D is perhaps TRBD2 (5 bases). CDR3 length: 16 amino acids. Germline V lookup: CDR1 MNHEY, CDR2 SMNVEV (reference sequence). V was trimmed by 0 bases and J by 6 bases, leaving 14 bases between them. The CDR3 DNA follows: TGTGCCAGCAGTTTATCTCCACTAGGTTCCCCCGGGGAGCTGTTTTTT. The encoded protein is CASSLSPLGSPGELFF.

V is TRBV5-1 and J is TRBJ2-1; tentatively, D is TRBD1 (5 bases). The V and J ends lost 4 bases and 6 bases respectively, with 17 bases between them. There are 15 residues in the CDR3. Per germline, CDR1 SGHRS and CDR2 YFSETQ. The DNA for the CDR3 is TGCGCCAGCAGCAGCCAGGGTCGTTACGTCAATGAGCAGTTCTTC. Translating gives CASSSQGRYVNEQFF.

The chain recombines TRBV5-6 with TRBJ2-7, with D possibly matching TRBD1 (6 bases). V lost 6 bases and J 0 bases, leaving 7 bases between the germline ends. The germline gives CDR1 SGHDT, CDR2 YYEEEE. The CDR3 runs to 12 residues. CDR3 residues: CASTGDSYEQYF. DNA for the CDR3: TGTGCCAGCACAGGGGACTCCTACGAGCAGTACTTC.

The chain joins TRBV27 to TRBJ2-5; TRBD2 aligns across 13 bases. Germline V CDR1 and CDR2: MNHEY, SMNVEV (reference sequence). V gave up 5 bases and J gave up 5 bases; unmatched junction bases: 11. This CDR3 contains 17 residues. The CDR3 is CASSTMPGTSGVETQYF. The CDR3 DNA sequence: TGTGCCAGCAGTACCATGCCCGGGACTAGCGGGGTGGAGACCCAGTACTTC.

V is TRBV7-9 and J is TRBJ2-7, with D hard to call. CDR3 size: 13 residues. The V end was cut by 4 bases, the J end by 2 bases, with 9 bases between. From germline, CDR1 is SEHNR and CDR2 FQNEAQ (reference sequence). CDR3 bases: TGTGCCAGCAGCTCCAGGTTTGCCTACGAGCAGTACTTC. It yields the protein CASSSRFAYEQYF.

The chain has TRBV23-1 and TRBJ1-2; 9 bases map to TRBD1. TRBV23-1 belongs to the ORF category, with a function that is uncertain. J gave up 6 bases and V 2 bases, and 16 bases lay outside the gene matches. This CDR3 has 18 amino acids. CDR3 nucleotides: TGCGCCAGCAGTCAACAAGAGAGGGACAGGGTAAATGTTGATGGCTACACCTTC. It translates to CASSQQERDRVNVDGYTF.